A selection of T cell receptor beta chains follows, all from one sample in a study of metastatic and nonmetastatic thyroid tumors. TCRdb re-called the PCR reads with MiXCR. This table holds 75,000 to 100,000 clones, approximately 11% found once. Sequencing input: blood. The receptors shown here come from a female donor with papillary thyroid cancer or a benign thyroid nodule (not recorded which). Some clones in this sample may be carry-over from other donors' samples. Each CDR3 is given without its conserved first and last residue. Each record gives: V gene, CDR3 protein.

TRBV28 | ASQRTQGQPQH
TRBV28 | AIKKPGDRKGGYT
TRBV19 | ASSMGGLAGVRTGELF
TRBV4-3 | ASSQNRDISYEQY
TRBV19 | ASSIGLGTNTGELF
TRBV30 | AWRVSRGYTGELF
TRBV5-6 | ASSLDGWASGRSYEQY
TRBV18 | ASSPPGQGINYGYT
TRBV6-1 | AISELDSLTTYERY
TRBV5-1 | ASSSGRRGGEDTQY
TRBV2 | ASSEFRLRSSYEQY
TRBV6-2/TRBV6-3 | ASSYPTRTSGRSGEQY
TRBV13 | ASSLGGTGADTQY
TRBV14 | ASSPPGGGETQY
TRBV30 | AWSVGQEGHEQY
TRBV7-3 | ASSLYPGLNTEAF
TRBV5-1 | ASSFLENTGELF
TRBV5-1 | ASSLEAVSYEQY
TRBV6-4 | ASRTSTSLTYLSSYNEQF
TRBV7-2 | ASSDENSYEQY
TRBV28 | ASRTGGRETQY
TRBV6-2/TRBV6-3 | ASTSAGGSYEQY
TRBV11-3 | ASSSPTSVYEQY
TRBV29-1 | SVEDKGVEQY
TRBV30 | AWSGTLDPGLEQF
TRBV9 | ASSVEECPGMGRSVYNEQF
TRBV7-2 | ASSLAGGPNSPLH
TRBV4-2 | ASSQVADNEQF
TRBV6-2/TRBV6-3 | ASSLSRDRAGELF
TRBV6-6 | ASSLSSRDRGERNQPQH
TRBV30 | AWSMDRGQPQH